This T cell receptor beta chain derives from a study of shared clonotypes between healthy human individuals. The overall study: Three plates were used per donor for CD4 naive, three for CD4 memory, two for CD8 naive and one for CD8 memory.

Per the germline V gene, CDR1 is SGHDN and CDR2 is FVKESK. This CDR3 spans 12 amino acids. V lost 4 bases and J lost 0, with 3 bases in between. Concerning this clone itself: Its antigen is unidentified.

Evenly divided among several immunoSEQ plates was the genomic DNA of each subset. The repertoire was sequenced with immunoSEQ multiplex PCR; TCRdb's copy has only in-frame clones and lacks some. The sample holds about 1 million clones, approximately 70% seen once. Splitting the CD4+ cells yielded a CD45RA+ naive subset and a CD45RA-negative memory subset. Study observations and caveats: Unshared clonotypes carried lower generation probabilities than those common to all four donors.

Specimen: memory CD4+ T cells sorted from blood. Subset in this sample: CD45RA-negative fraction. V and J are TRBV14 and TRBJ2-5, with D unclear. This receptor was taken from a man between 18 and 29 years old in good health. CDR3 amino acids: CASSRYQETQYF. CDR3 nucleotides: TGTGCCAGCAGCCGGTACCAAGAGACCCAGTACTTC.